Listed below are T cell receptor beta chains from one sample, sequenced in a study of regulatory T cells. Measured with immunoSEQ multiplex PCR; TCRdb has only the in-frame clones, and not every one. The table lists a few thousand clones, around 96% of them singletons. The sequencing sample was made of CD4+ Tregs sorted from blood. These receptor sequences come from a person between 18 and 30 years old with CD3G deficiency. The CDR3 runs from the conserved cysteine through the conserved F or W. Each record gives: CDR3 length, D gene, J gene, V gene, clone size, CDR3 DNA, CDR3 protein. A D gene is named only where the DNA matches it firmly. Clone sizes are given selectively: once, few, many, or a class where the clone is expanded.

cdr3_length: 16
d_call: TRBD1
j_call: TRBJ2-7
v_call: TRBV6-6
clone_size: -
cdr3_nt: TGTGCCAGCAGTTACTCGTCGACAGGGAGCTCCTACGAGCAGTACTTC
cdr3_aa: CASSYSSTGSSYEQYF

cdr3_length: 16
d_call: -
j_call: TRBJ2-1
v_call: TRBV21-1
clone_size: -
cdr3_nt: TGTGCCAGCAGCCCCGGGGGGGGGTACTATCTCAATGAGCAGTTCTTC
cdr3_aa: CASSPGGGYYLNEQFF

cdr3_length: 16
d_call: TRBD1
j_call: TRBJ2-3
v_call: TRBV5-1
clone_size: -
cdr3_nt: TGCGCCAGCAGCTTGGGAGGACAGGGACCCACAGATACGCAGTATTTT
cdr3_aa: CASSLGGQGPTDTQYF

cdr3_length: 17
d_call: TRBD1
j_call: TRBJ1-1
v_call: TRBV28
clone_size: -
cdr3_nt: TGTGCCAGCAGCCGGAGGTGGGGACAGGGTTACCGCGACGAAGCTTTCTTT
cdr3_aa: CASSRRWGQGYRDEAFF

cdr3_length: 16
d_call: -
j_call: TRBJ2-7
v_call: TRBV28
clone_size: -
cdr3_nt: TGTGCCAGCAGATCTCTCCGGGACTCCCATTCCAACGAGCAGTACTTC
cdr3_aa: CASRSLRDSHSNEQYF

cdr3_length: 15
d_call: TRBD2
j_call: TRBJ2-1
v_call: TRBV5-1
clone_size: -
cdr3_nt: TGCGCCAGCAGGCTAAACCGGGACTACCACAATGAGCAGTTCTTC
cdr3_aa: CASRLNRDYHNEQFF

cdr3_length: 15
d_call: -
j_call: TRBJ1-5
v_call: TRBV6-4
clone_size: -
cdr3_nt: TGTGCCAGCAGTGACTCGTACAGGGTCCATCAGCCCCAGCATTTT
cdr3_aa: CASSDSYRVHQPQHF

cdr3_length: 15
d_call: -
j_call: TRBJ2-3
v_call: TRBV7-9
clone_size: -
cdr3_nt: TGTGCCAGCAGCTTCGGCGGGCTTAGCACAGATACGCAGTATTTT
cdr3_aa: CASSFGGLSTDTQYF

cdr3_length: 13
d_call: TRBD1
j_call: TRBJ1-1
v_call: TRBV7-9
clone_size: -
cdr3_nt: TGTGCCAGCAGAGGGACAGGGAACACTGAAGCTTTCTTT
cdr3_aa: CASRGTGNTEAFF

cdr3_length: 13
d_call: -
j_call: TRBJ1-1
v_call: TRBV10-2
clone_size: -
cdr3_nt: TGCGCCAGCAGTCGCAGTCGTGGCACTGAAGCTTTCTTT
cdr3_aa: CASSRSRGTEAFF

cdr3_length: 15
d_call: TRBD2
j_call: TRBJ2-7
v_call: TRBV11-2
clone_size: -
cdr3_nt: TGTGCCAGCAGCTTAGCTTTTAGCGGGAGGAATAAGCAGTACTTC
cdr3_aa: CASSLAFSGRNKQYF

cdr3_length: 13
d_call: -
j_call: TRBJ2-2
v_call: TRBV2
clone_size: -
cdr3_nt: TGTGCCAGCCAATATACGTGGGCCGGGGAGCTGTTTTTT
cdr3_aa: CASQYTWAGELFF

cdr3_length: 14
d_call: -
j_call: TRBJ1-2
v_call: TRBV7-9
clone_size: -
cdr3_nt: TGTGCCAGCAGCTTAGCTGAGACCCAGGGAGGCTACACCTTC
cdr3_aa: CASSLAETQGGYTF

cdr3_length: 16
d_call: TRBD1
j_call: TRBJ1-1
v_call: TRBV10-2
clone_size: -
cdr3_nt: TGCGCCAGCAGTCGCAAGGGGGGACAGACACCGTCAAGAGCTTTCTTT
cdr3_aa: CASSRKGGQTPSRAFF

cdr3_length: 17
d_call: TRBD1
j_call: TRBJ1-5
v_call: TRBV5-8
clone_size: -
cdr3_nt: TGTGCCAGCAGCTTGGGACAGGGGATAATCCGGAGTCAGCCCCAGCATTTT
cdr3_aa: CASSLGQGIIRSQPQHF

cdr3_length: 16
d_call: TRBD1
j_call: TRBJ1-2
v_call: TRBV6-6
clone_size: -
cdr3_nt: TGTGCCAGCAGTTCCACCTCGGGACAGCTTAACTATGGCTACACCTTC
cdr3_aa: CASSSTSGQLNYGYTF

cdr3_length: 16
d_call: -
j_call: TRBJ1-6
v_call: TRBV4-1
clone_size: -
cdr3_nt: TGCGCCAGCAGCCAGCCGACGACAGAGGTGAATTCACCCCTCCACTTT
cdr3_aa: CASSQPTTEVNSPLHF

cdr3_length: 15
d_call: -
j_call: TRBJ2-3
v_call: TRBV7-9
clone_size: -
cdr3_nt: TGTGCCAGCAGCCGCAGCGGGCACAGCACAGATACGCAGTATTTT
cdr3_aa: CASSRSGHSTDTQYF

cdr3_length: 13
d_call: -
j_call: TRBJ2-5
v_call: TRBV5-1
clone_size: -
cdr3_nt: TGCGCCAGCAGCACGGCCACGGGAGAGACCCAGTACTTC
cdr3_aa: CASSTATGETQYF

cdr3_length: 13
d_call: -
j_call: TRBJ2-7
v_call: TRBV5-1
clone_size: -
cdr3_nt: TGCGCCACTCAGGGACGGAGAGTCCACGAGCAGTACTTC
cdr3_aa: CATQGRRVHEQYF

cdr3_length: 13
d_call: -
j_call: TRBJ2-7
v_call: TRBV6-1
clone_size: -
cdr3_nt: TGTGCCAGCAGTGAACTTGAGGGGGTCCAGCAGTACTTC
cdr3_aa: CASSELEGVQQYF

cdr3_length: 14
d_call: -
j_call: TRBJ2-4
v_call: TRBV28
clone_size: -
cdr3_nt: TGTGCCACCCTGGGTAGGGGGGCCAAAAACATTCAGTACTTC
cdr3_aa: CATLGRGAKNIQYF

cdr3_length: 16
d_call: TRBD2
j_call: TRBJ2-1
v_call: TRBV28
clone_size: -
cdr3_nt: TGTGCCAGCAGCCCTGTAGCGGGAGATAAGTACAATGAGCAGTTCTTC
cdr3_aa: CASSPVAGDKYNEQFF

cdr3_length: 16
d_call: TRBD1
j_call: TRBJ2-1
v_call: TRBV11-2
clone_size: -
cdr3_nt: TGTGCCAGCAGCGACTCCAACAGGGGCTCCTACAATGAGCAGTTCTTC
cdr3_aa: CASSDSNRGSYNEQFF

cdr3_length: 15
d_call: -
j_call: TRBJ2-5
v_call: TRBV5-1
clone_size: -
cdr3_nt: TGCGCCAGCAGCTTGGTACCCTCCCGCCAAGAGACCCAGTACTTC
cdr3_aa: CASSLVPSRQETQYF

cdr3_length: 11
d_call: -
j_call: TRBJ1-2
v_call: TRBV19
clone_size: -
cdr3_nt: TGTGCCAGTGGGCGGGGTTATGGCTACACCTTC
cdr3_aa: CASGRGYGYTF

cdr3_length: 15
d_call: TRBD1
j_call: TRBJ2-7
v_call: TRBV6-1
clone_size: -
cdr3_nt: TGTGCCAGCAGTCTCGGACAGGGGAGCTCCTACGAGCAGTACTTC
cdr3_aa: CASSLGQGSSYEQYF

cdr3_length: 13
d_call: -
j_call: TRBJ1-1
v_call: TRBV28
clone_size: -
cdr3_nt: TGTGCCAGCAGACCCGTCCGAAACACTGAAGCTTTCTTT
cdr3_aa: CASRPVRNTEAFF

cdr3_length: 13
d_call: -
j_call: TRBJ2-5
v_call: TRBV7-2
clone_size: -
cdr3_nt: TGTGCCAGCAGCTCGTCGTGGCAAGAGACCCAGTACTTC
cdr3_aa: CASSSSWQETQYF

cdr3_length: 15
d_call: -
j_call: TRBJ1-1
v_call: TRBV6-6
clone_size: -
cdr3_nt: TGTGCCAGCAGGAAACAGGGTTCGGTGAACACTGAAGCTTTCTTT
cdr3_aa: CASRKQGSVNTEAFF

cdr3_length: 14
d_call: TRBD1
j_call: TRBJ2-7
v_call: TRBV6-1
clone_size: -
cdr3_nt: TGTGCCAGCAGTCTCCGGACAGGGCTCTACGAGCAGTACTTC
cdr3_aa: CASSLRTGLYEQYF

cdr3_length: 14
d_call: -
j_call: TRBJ2-7
v_call: TRBV28
clone_size: -
cdr3_nt: TGTGCCAGCAGTTTGACCGGGGGTCCCTACGAGCAGTACTTC
cdr3_aa: CASSLTGGPYEQYF

cdr3_length: 15
d_call: -
j_call: TRBJ2-1
v_call: TRBV5-1
clone_size: -
cdr3_nt: TGCGCCAGCAGCTTGGATGGGAGCTCCTACAATGAGCAGTTCTTC
cdr3_aa: CASSLDGSSYNEQFF

cdr3_length: 12
d_call: TRBD1
j_call: TRBJ1-2
v_call: TRBV19
clone_size: -
cdr3_nt: TGTGCCAGTACCAAGACAGGGGACGGCTACACCTTC
cdr3_aa: CASTKTGDGYTF

cdr3_length: 14
d_call: -
j_call: TRBJ2-2
v_call: TRBV7-9
clone_size: -
cdr3_nt: TGTGCCAGCAGCTTAAGTCAGGTGGCCGGGGAGCTGTTTTTT
cdr3_aa: CASSLSQVAGELFF

cdr3_length: 15
d_call: TRBD1
j_call: TRBJ2-5
v_call: TRBV2
clone_size: -
cdr3_nt: TGTGCCAGCAGCGGACAGGGGGCCGGGCAAGAGACCCAGTACTTC
cdr3_aa: CASSGQGAGQETQYF

cdr3_length: 12
d_call: -
j_call: TRBJ2-1
v_call: TRBV28
clone_size: -
cdr3_nt: TGTGCCAGCAGCACGCAAGGGAGCAGGGTCATCTTC
cdr3_aa: CASSTQGSRVIF

cdr3_length: 14
d_call: -
j_call: TRBJ2-1
v_call: TRBV9
clone_size: once
cdr3_nt: TGTGCCAGCAGCCCTCGGGACTTCTACAATGAGCAGTTCTTC
cdr3_aa: CASSPRDFYNEQFF

cdr3_length: 16
d_call: TRBD2
j_call: TRBJ2-1
v_call: TRBV19
clone_size: -
cdr3_nt: TGTGCCAGTAGTATGGGACTAGCGGGAGGGATGAATGAGCAGTTCTTC
cdr3_aa: CASSMGLAGGMNEQFF

cdr3_length: 17
d_call: -
j_call: TRBJ1-5
v_call: TRBV6-1
clone_size: -
cdr3_nt: TGTGCCAGCAGTGGACAGCAATTTTACCGCTCCAATCAGCCCCAGCATTTT
cdr3_aa: CASSGQQFYRSNQPQHF

cdr3_length: 15
d_call: -
j_call: TRBJ2-7
v_call: TRBV28
clone_size: -
cdr3_nt: TGTGCCAGCAGTCCGTTGAGGGGGTCCACCTACGAGCAGTACTTC
cdr3_aa: CASSPLRGSTYEQYF

cdr3_length: 16
d_call: TRBD1
j_call: TRBJ1-2
v_call: TRBV28
clone_size: -
cdr3_nt: TGTGCCAGCAGCCCGGTGGGGCAGGGGGGTCATCATGGCTACACCTTC
cdr3_aa: CASSPVGQGGHHGYTF

cdr3_length: 16
d_call: -
j_call: TRBJ1-2
v_call: TRBV27
clone_size: once
cdr3_nt: TGTGCCAGCAGTTTATATCCGCAGGGGAGGAAGAATGGCTACACCTTC
cdr3_aa: CASSLYPQGRKNGYTF

cdr3_length: 14
d_call: TRBD2
j_call: TRBJ2-1
v_call: TRBV6-1
clone_size: -
cdr3_nt: TGTGCCAGCGCACTAGCGGGGGGGCCAAACGAGCAGTTCTTC
cdr3_aa: CASALAGGPNEQFF

cdr3_length: 14
d_call: -
j_call: TRBJ1-1
v_call: TRBV2
clone_size: -
cdr3_nt: TGTGCCAGCAGTGGGGGGTTCGAAACCACTGAAGCTTTCTTT
cdr3_aa: CASSGGFETTEAFF